The next 5 T cell receptor beta chains were all read from a single sample in a study of cytomegalovirus exposure and HLA in healthy donors. It was with 60 Vbeta and 13 Jbeta primers that the PCR ran. Some clones are missing from TCRdb's copy, which holds only in-frame ones; the method was immunoSEQ multiplex PCR. The sample includes 150,000 to 200,000 clones, 84% of them seen just once. Sequences were obtained from PBMCs. The receptors stem from a man between 18 and 35 years old in good health and CMV-seronegative.

The count of this clone is one. V is TRBV6-1 and J is TRBJ1-5; 7 bases are shared with TRBD1. The length of the CDR3 is 12 residues. V dropped 7 bases and J dropped 7; count of bases not matched to a gene: 4. CDR1 is MNHNS and CDR2 is SASEGT in the germline V gene. CDR3 loop: CASKAGGQPQHF. Written as DNA, the CDR3 is TGTGCCAGCAAGGCAGGGGGACAGCCCCAGCATTTT.

The rearrangement uses TRBV28 and TRBJ1-4; 9 nucleotides agree with TRBD1. The CDR3 contains 15 residues. CDR1 and CDR2 from the germline V gene are MDHEN and SYDVKM. J was trimmed by 6 bases and V by 5 bases; bases with no gene match: 7. The CDR3 here is CASSNTGTGYEKLFF. CDR3 nucleotides: TGTGCCAGCAGTAATACCGGGACAGGGTATGAAAAACTGTTTTTT.

This clone was detected once. The CDR3 sequence is CASDRGMNTEAFF. The CDR3 DNA follows: TGTGCCAGCGATCGCGGTATGAACACTGAAGCTTTCTTT. The V gene is TRBV2, the J gene TRBJ1-1; no firm D call. Germline CDR1 is SNHLY and CDR2 is FYNNEI. The V gene lost 8 bases and the J gene lost 0 bases, with 10 bases spanning the gap. There are 13 residues in the CDR3. Full variable domain (rest looked up from reference TRBV2 and TRBJ1-1): EPEVTQTPSHQVTQMGQEVILRCVPISNHLYFYWYRQILGQKVEFLVSFYNNEISEKSEIFDDQFSVERPDGSNFTLKIRSTKLEDSAMYFCASDRGMNTEAFFGQGTRLTVV.

This rearrangement joins TRBV5-6 to TRBJ2-1; D is uncertain. Germline assignment: CDR1 SGHDT and CDR2 YYEEEE. The V end lost 4 bases, the J end lost 6 bases, and 8 bases lay between the germline ends. This CDR3 comprises 12 residues. The CDR3 loop reads CASSLGINEQFF. CDR3 nucleotides: TGTGCCAGCAGCCTAGGTATCAATGAGCAGTTCTTC.

This rearrangement joins TRBV27 to TRBJ2-1; weak D call: TRBD1 (5 bases). The V gene lost 3 bases and the J gene lost 10 bases, with 13 bases spanning the gap. CDR1 and CDR2 from the germline V gene are MNHEY and SMNVEV (reference sequence). The CDR3 contains 13 residues. CDR3 coding DNA: TGTGCCAGCAGTTTGGGGCAGTCGCAAGAGCAGTTCTTC. This encodes CASSLGQSQEQFF.